This passage covers 15 T cell receptor beta chains from one sample sequenced in a study of metastatic and nonmetastatic thyroid tumors. MiXCR re-clonotyped the PCR reads for TCRdb. The sample gives 8,000 to 10,000 clones, roughly 21% of which show up once; around 16% is in the top ten. Thyroid surgery took place with no prior treatment in any patient. The sequenced material came from adjacent normal tissue. The receptors originated from a female donor with papillary thyroid cancer or a benign thyroid nodule (not recorded which). Some clones in this sample may be carry-over from other donors' samples.

This clone was picked up many times. The chain couples TRBV30 to TRBJ1-6, with unresolved D. CDR1 is GTSNPN, CDR2 SVGIG, per germline (reference sequence). The ends were cut back, 0 bases at V and 0 bases at J, with 9 bases in the middle. CDR3 length: 16 residues. CDR3 nucleotide sequence: TGTGCCTGGAGTGTGTCACAGAGCTCCTATAATTCACCCCTCCACTTT. It encodes CAWSVSQSSYNSPLHF.

This chain uses TRBV20-1 with TRBJ2-2, with D perhaps TRBD2 (7 bases). Germline V gene lookup returns CDR1 DFQATT and CDR2 SNEGSKA (reference sequence). Trimming stripped 2 bases from V and 7 bases from J, with 20 bases between. The CDR3 has 16 amino acids. The CDR3 reads CSARPRIRGARGELFF. CDR3 DNA sequence: TGCAGTGCTAGACCCCGGATACGGGGGGCCCGCGGGGAGCTGTTTTTT.

By proportion, this clone is medium-sized (0.01 to 0.1%). The chain couples TRBV19 to TRBJ1-2, with TRBD1 identical over 7 bases. Losses at the gene ends were 1 base for V and 3 bases for J; bases not matched to a gene: 5. In germline, CDR1 is LNHDA, CDR2 SQIVND (reference sequence). This CDR3 contains 15 residues. The CDR3 here is CASSIVGGGYYGYTF. In nucleotides, the CDR3 is TGTGCCAGTAGTATAGTAGGAGGGGGCTACTATGGCTACACCTTC.

This sequence joins TRBV4-3 and TRBJ1-1; D is undetermined. CDR1 is LGHNA and CDR2 is YSLEER in the germline V gene. V was shortened by 6 bases and J by 5 bases, with 16 bases between the two germline ends. This CDR3 contains 14 residues. The CDR3 DNA follows: TGCGCCAGCAGACGAGGGAGAAGGAAAACTGAAGCTTTCTTT. It specifies CASRRGRRKTEAFF.

By its share, this clone is medium-sized. The chain carries TRBV28 and TRBJ2-7; tentatively, D is TRBD1 (6 bases). V lost 7 bases to trimming and J lost 0 bases, with 16 bases between them. Per the germline V gene, CDR1 is MDHEN and CDR2 is SYDVKM. The CDR3 is 15 residues long. The CDR3 loop is CASTSGAVSSYEQYF. The CDR3, as DNA: TGTGCCAGCACCTCAGGGGCGGTGAGCTCCTACGAGCAGTACTTC. The whole variable domain, filled in from reference TRBV28 and TRBJ2-7, reads DVKVTQSSRYLVKRTGEKVFLECVQDMDHENMFWYRQDPGLGLRLIYFSYDVKMKEKGDIPEGYSVSREKKERFSLILESASTNQTSMYLCASTSGAVSSYEQYFGPGTRLTVT.

Judged by abundance, this clone is medium-sized (0.01 to 0.1%). This chain uses TRBV12-3 or TRBV12-4 with TRBJ2-2; D tentatively fits TRBD1 or TRBD2 (5 bases each). V was pared by 7 bases and J by 4 bases, with 13 bases between. The CDR3 length is 14 residues. The CDR3 is CASKRGVSTGELFF. The DNA for the CDR3 is TGTGCCAGCAAACGGGGCGTGAGCACCGGGGAGCTGTTTTTT.

This clone was counted only a few times. V usage is TRBV24-1 and J usage is TRBJ2-5; 9 bases are a match to TRBD2. This CDR3 is 15 amino acids long. With 10 bases clipped from V and 3 bases from J, the junction kept 11 bases outside the gene matches. Per the germline V gene, CDR1 is KGHDR and CDR2 is SFDVKD. The DNA of the CDR3 is TGTGCCACTTCCGGGACTAGCTCCGGGGAAGAGACCCAGTACTTC. Its translation is CATSGTSSGEETQYF.

The chain recombines TRBV19 with TRBJ1-5, with TRBD1 matching 8 bases. CDR3 size: 16 residues. Germline values: CDR1 LNHDA, CDR2 SQIVND (reference sequence). V trimming: 4 bases; J trimming: 0 bases; junction bases outside the gene matches: 5. The CDR3 sequence: CASSTGQGTSNQPQHF. CDR3 in DNA: TGTGCCAGTAGTACCGGACAGGGTACTAGCAATCAGCCCCAGCATTTT.

This clone appeared many times. V is TRBV7-1 and J is TRBJ2-3; 13 nucleotides agree with TRBD2. Being an ORF, TRBV7-1 has a function that is uncertain. The CDR3 consists of 19 residues. V gave up 2 bases and J gave up 7 bases; unmatched junction bases: 15. Here the CDR3 DNA reads TGTGCCAGCAGCTCACTAGGGTTTACTAGCGGGGGGGCATTGTATACGCAGTATTTT. Residues: CASSSLGFTSGGALYTQYF.

The rearrangement links TRBV7-3 to TRBJ2-1, with 10 bases matching TRBD2. J lost 7 bases, V lost 2 bases, and 5 bases had no gene match. This CDR3 has 15 residues. Per germline, CDR1 SGHTA and CDR2 FQGTGA. The CDR3 region is CASSLLAGDGNEQFF. DNA of the CDR3: TGTGCCAGCAGCTTACTAGCGGGAGATGGAAATGAGCAGTTCTTC.

By share of the sample, this clone is medium-sized. V and J are TRBV7-8 and TRBJ1-2; D not resolved. V lost 4 bases and J lost 7, with 13 bases in between. There are 13 residues in the CDR3. Germline V CDR1 and CDR2: SGHVS, FQNEAQ. The CDR3 nucleotides read TGTGCCAGCAGCTCCGGCAGGTTTGGTGGCTACACCTTC. Amino acid sequence: CASSSGRFGGYTF.

This clone was recorded a few times. The chain carries TRBV7-2 and TRBJ1-1; D possibly corresponds to TRBD1 (5 bases). This CDR3 has 14 residues. Trimming removed 4 bases from V and 6 bases from J, with 15 bases in between. Germline V CDR1 and CDR2: SGHTA, FQGNSA. The CDR3 region has the DNA TGTGCCAGCAGCTCGAACGGTGTGGGGCCTGAAGCTTTCTTT. Its translation is CASSSNGVGPEAFF. The variable domain in full, completed from reference TRBV7-2 and TRBJ1-1, reads GAGVSQSPSNKVTEKGKDVELRCDPISGHTALYWYRQSLGQGLEFLIYFQGNSAPDKSGLPSDRFSAERTGGSVSTLTIQRTQQEDSAVYLCASSSNGVGPEAFFGQGTRLTVV.

As concerns this clone: This is likely a read error, given that the CDR3 carries no conserved phenylalanine or tryptophan at its end. The chain is built from TRBV6-2 or TRBV6-3 and TRBJ1-1; D unresolved. V gave up 9 bases and J gave up 6 bases, with 17 bases separating them. The CDR3 runs to 13 residues. In germline, CDR1 is MNHEY, CDR2 SVGEGT. CDR3 sequence reads: CASCTPFESEAFS. CDR3 nucleotide sequence: TGTGCCAGTTGTACCCCTTTCGAGTCTGAAGCTTTCTCT.

This clone was seen ten or more times. The chain carries TRBV5-5 and TRBJ2-6, with 7 bases lining up with TRBD1. V trimming: 1 base; J trimming: 2 bases; junction bases outside the gene matches: 3. The germline CDR1 and CDR2 sequences are SGHKS and YYEKEE (reference sequence). The CDR3 runs 16 residues. CDR3 sequence reads: CASSLRGHTGANVLTF. The CDR3, as DNA: TGTGCCAGCAGCTTGAGGGGGCATACTGGGGCCAACGTCCTGACTTTC. Combining the CDR3 with reference TRBV5-5 and TRBJ2-6 gives the whole variable domain DAGVTQSPTHLIKTRGQQVTLRCSPISGHKSVSWYQQVLGQGPQFIFQYYEKEERGRGNFPDRFSARQFPNYSSELNVNALLLGDSALYLCASSLRGHTGANVLTFGAGSRLTVL.

The chain uses TRBV11-2 and TRBJ2-1, with 8 positions matching TRBD1. V was clipped by 8 bases and J by 6 bases; unmatched bases: 6. The V gene's germline CDR1 is SGHAT and CDR2 FQNNGV. The CDR3 has 13 amino acids. The CDR3 DNA reads as TGTGCCAGCCTAGGCGGGACAGGCAATGAGCAGTTCTTC. It codes for CASLGGTGNEQFF.